Listed below are T cell receptor beta chains from one sample, sequenced in a study of graft-versus-host responses after intestinal transplantation. The antigens these receptors bind are not known. Here immunoSEQ multiplex PCR was the method, and the copy in TCRdb shows in-frame clones only, minus some. This sample has under 150,000 clones, with just under 95% found just once. This specimen consisted of unstimulated CD4+ T cells sorted from spleen or lymph node cells, obtained before intestinal transplant. The receptor source for this set is a human donor who received an intestinal transplant. Both conserved end residues are trimmed from each CDR3.

v_call: TRBV23-1
cdr3_length: 12
cdr3_aa: ASSQEEHTGELF

v_call: TRBV7-2
cdr3_length: 13
cdr3_aa: ASSLGPGGVYEQY

v_call: TRBV5-1
cdr3_length: 14
cdr3_aa: ASIPGTGALNTEAF

v_call: TRBV14
cdr3_length: 13
cdr3_aa: ASSHRVGRYNEQF

v_call: TRBV15
cdr3_length: 12
cdr3_aa: ATRYGGLDNEQF

v_call: TRBV4-2
cdr3_length: 16
cdr3_aa: ASSQAASTSGTYNEQF

v_call: TRBV2
cdr3_length: 9
cdr3_aa: ASRQGAEAF

v_call: TRBV29-1
cdr3_length: 11
cdr3_aa: SVGDRGNNEQF

v_call: TRBV5-1
cdr3_length: 13
cdr3_aa: ASSGQGRNTDTQY

v_call: TRBV4-2
cdr3_length: 15
cdr3_aa: ASSQDKASGRADTQY

v_call: TRBV30
cdr3_length: 12
cdr3_aa: AWSRDRVTDTQY